A single sample gave rise to the 5 T cell receptor beta chains below, sequenced in a study of cytomegalovirus exposure and HLA in healthy donors. PCR amplification relied on 60 Vbeta primers (plus 13 Jbeta primers). Repertoires were generated with immunoSEQ multiplex PCR, while TCRdb's copy carries only in-frame clones and drops some. Altogether about 90,000 clones are present, nearly 70% being singletons, with the ten largest covering roughly 15%. Sample: PBMCs. These receptors originate from a woman aged 50 to 60 in good health and CMV-seropositive.

The chain recombines TRBV29-1 with TRBJ2-6, with 8 positions matching TRBD1. The V segment lost 1 base and the J segment 1 base; nucleotides outside the gene matches: 3. This CDR3 is built from 16 residues. Looked up from germline, CDR1 is SQVTM and CDR2 is ANQGSEA. Here the CDR3 reads CSVEGRGRSGANVLTF. In DNA, the CDR3 is TGCAGCGTTGAAGGCAGGGGGCGGTCTGGGGCCAACGTCCTGACTTTC.

This clone was recorded only once. The V gene is TRBV13, the J gene TRBJ2-7; 7 bases map to TRBD1. Trimming at V came to 6 bases and at J to 4 bases, leaving 9 bases not matched to a gene. The CDR3 extends over 14 amino acids. Per the germline V gene, CDR1 is PRHDT and CDR2 is FYEKMQ (reference sequence). DNA of the CDR3: TGTGCCAGCAGTATCAACAGGGGCCCTTACGAGCAGTACTTC. Its protein product is CASSINRGPYEQYF.

The gene calls are TRBV10-3 and TRBJ1-1; D perhaps matches TRBD1 (6 bases). CDR3 length: 15 amino acids. The germline V gene encodes CDR1 ENHRY and CDR2 SYGVKD. V was trimmed by 0 bases and J by 3 bases, leaving 11 bases between them. The CDR3 region has the DNA TGTGCCATCAGTGAGTCTGGACAGTTGTACACTGAAGCTTTCTTT. Its protein product is CAISESGQLYTEAFF.

V and J are TRBV4-2 and TRBJ2-3, with D tentatively TRBD2 (5 bases). The germline CDR1 and CDR2 sequences are LGHNA and YNFKEQ. The CDR3 runs 15 residues. The ends were cut back, 4 bases at V and 2 bases at J, with 13 bases in the middle. Written as DNA, the CDR3 is TGTGCCAGCAGCCTCCGGGAAGGAAACACAGATACGCAGTATTTT. Protein: CASSLREGNTDTQYF.

V usage is TRBV7-8 and J usage is TRBJ1-1; possible D gene TRBD1, 6 bases. V shed 6 bases and J shed 5 bases, with 10 bases lying between them. The germline V gene has CDR1 SGHVS and CDR2 FQNEAQ. The CDR3 extends over 12 amino acids. CDR3 nucleotide sequence: TGTGCCAGCAGTTTCGGACAGACTGAAGCTTTCTTT. It codes for CASSFGQTEAFF.